A selection of T cell receptor beta chains follows, all from one sample in a study of CD8 T cells in Susac syndrome. TCRdb redid the calling of the immunoSEQ multiplex PCR reads with MiXCR, one entry per CDR3 protein. The sample consists of fewer than 200,000 distinct CDR3 sequences, around 93% of them appearing once. The sequenced sample was CD4+ T cells from PBMCs. These TCRs come from a human donor in good health. Each CDR3 is given with its conserved first and last residue. The D gene is left open where the match is weak. Clone sizes are given selectively: once, few, many, or a class where the clone is expanded.

size | J | V | D | CDR3 | DNA
NA | TRBJ2-1 | TRBV11-1 | NA | CASSARTATSYNEQFF | TGTGCCAGCAGCGCCCGGACGGCTACTTCCTACAATGAGCAGTTCTTC
NA | TRBJ1-3 | TRBV6-6 | NA | CASSYVGFAGNTIYF | TGTGCCAGCAGTTACGTGGGGTTTGCTGGAAACACCATATATTTT
NA | TRBJ2-7 | TRBV7-2 | TRBD2 | CASSISGGAYEQYF | TGTGCCAGCAGCATTAGCGGGGGGGCCTACGAGCAGTACTTC
NA | TRBJ2-6 | TRBV13 | TRBD2 | CASSLKRGALRVLTF | TGTGCCAGCAGCTTAAAGCGGGGAGCCCTACGCGTCCTGACTTTC
NA | TRBJ2-2 | TRBV9 | NA | CASSVGGQAGELFF | TGTGCCAGCAGCGTAGGAGGTCAGGCCGGGGAGCTGTTTTTT
NA | TRBJ2-5 | TRBV11-2 | NA | CASSFGGSSETQYF | TGTGCCAGCAGCTTCGGAGGTTCTTCGGAGACCCAGTACTTC
once | TRBJ2-2 | TRBV7-2 | NA | CASSGRWELFF | TGTGCCAGCAGCGGGAGGTGGGAGCTGTTTTTT
NA | TRBJ2-1 | TRBV10-3 | NA | CAITRAGEQFF | TGTGCCATCACCAGAGCTGGGGAGCAGTTCTTC
few | TRBJ1-1 | TRBV3-1 | NA | CASSQTTEAFF | TGTGCCAGCAGCCAAACGACTGAAGCTTTCTTT
NA | TRBJ2-1 | TRBV30 | NA | CAWSVSGGLYNEQFF | TGTGCCTGGAGTGTTAGTGGGGGGCTCTACAATGAGCAGTTCTTC
once | TRBJ2-5 | TRBV12-3/TRBV12-4 | NA | CASRIQTIQETQYF | TGTGCCAGCAGAATACAGACCATCCAAGAGACCCAGTACTTC
NA | TRBJ2-1 | TRBV7-3 | NA | CASSLGVVGPNEQFF | TGTGCCAGCAGCTTAGGTGTCGTAGGGCCCAATGAGCAGTTCTTC
NA | TRBJ1-1 | TRBV3-1 | NA | CASNQGFAEAFF | TGTGCCAGCAACCAGGGCTTTGCTGAAGCTTTCTTT
NA | TRBJ1-2 | TRBV27 | NA | CASSSGGQGNYGYTF | TGTGCCAGCAGTTCGGGTGGGCAGGGGAACTATGGCTACACCTTC
few | TRBJ2-3 | TRBV5-1 | TRBD1 | CASSVPGQGATDTQYF | TGCGCCAGCAGCGTGCCGGGACAGGGGGCAACAGATACGCAGTATTTT
NA | TRBJ2-1 | TRBV12-3/TRBV12-4 | TRBD1 | CASRRQGAGNEQFF | TGTGCCAGCAGGAGACAGGGGGCGGGGAATGAGCAGTTCTTC
NA | TRBJ2-3 | TRBV12-3/TRBV12-4 | NA | CASSLAGDLQYF | TGTGCCAGCAGTTTAGCGGGGGACTTGCAGTATTTT
NA | TRBJ2-5 | TRBV12-3/TRBV12-4 | NA | CASSYFTSETQYF | TGTGCCAGCAGTTATTTTACATCAGAGACCCAGTACTTC
NA | TRBJ2-6 | TRBV20-1 | NA | CSARTFPGANVLTF | TGCAGTGCTAGGACCTTTCCTGGGGCCAACGTCCTGACTTTC
NA | TRBJ1-4 | TRBV7-2 | NA | CASSLSPRGRGEKLFF | TGTGCCAGCAGCTTAAGCCCTCGGGGGCGCGGTGAAAAACTGTTTTTT
NA | TRBJ2-1 | TRBV3-1 | TRBD2 | CASSVVGSGGLYNEQFF | TGTGCCAGCAGCGTAGTTGGGAGCGGGGGGCTTTACAATGAGCAGTTCTTC
NA | TRBJ2-2 | TRBV12-3/TRBV12-4 | NA | CASSLIGTGELFF | TGTGCCAGCAGTTTAATTGGCACCGGGGAGCTGTTTTTT
NA | TRBJ2-2 | TRBV12-3/TRBV12-4 | TRBD1 | CASSDTGTGGRVFF | TGTGCCAGCAGTGATACCGGGACAGGGGGTAGGGTGTTTTTT
NA | TRBJ2-2 | TRBV19 | NA | CASSISAASPGELFF | TGTGCCAGTAGTATATCGGCAGCCTCCCCCGGGGAGCTGTTTTTT
NA | TRBJ2-2 | TRBV6-1 | NA | CASSEAGQDTGELFF | TGTGCCAGCAGTGAGGCGGGACAAGACACCGGGGAGCTGTTTTTT
NA | TRBJ2-1 | TRBV4-1 | NA | CASSPAPSSYNEQFF | TGCGCCAGCAGCCCAGCCCCGAGCTCCTACAATGAGCAGTTCTTC
NA | TRBJ2-1 | TRBV5-4 | NA | CASAGGGGNEQFF | TGTGCCAGCGCTGGCGGGGGCGGGAATGAGCAGTTCTTC
NA | TRBJ2-5 | TRBV7-8 | NA | CASILGPRNRVGETQYF | TGTGCCAGCATCCTCGGCCCGCGCAACAGGGTGGGCGAGACCCAGTACTTC
NA | TRBJ1-5 | TRBV19 | NA | CASSIREQPQHF | TGTGCCAGTAGTATACGGGAACAGCCCCAGCATTTT
NA | TRBJ1-5 | TRBV28 | NA | CASSLVQVTGQPQHF | TGTGCCAGCAGTTTAGTTCAGGTGACGGGACAGCCCCAGCATTTT
NA | TRBJ1-5 | TRBV20-1 | NA | CSAGRGSNQPQHF | TGCAGTGCTGGCAGGGGCAGCAATCAGCCCCAGCATTTT
NA | TRBJ2-7 | TRBV12-3/TRBV12-4 | TRBD1 | CASSGSGQGGHEQYF | TGTGCCAGCAGTGGGTCCGGACAGGGCGGCCACGAGCAGTACTTC
NA | TRBJ2-1 | TRBV4-2 | TRBD2 | CASSRAERGAYNEQFF | TGTGCCAGCAGCCGGGCCGAGCGGGGGGCTTACAATGAGCAGTTCTTC
NA | TRBJ1-2 | TRBV10-3 | NA | CAITGPGNYGYTF | TGTGCCATCACCGGTCCAGGCAACTATGGCTACACCTTC
NA | TRBJ1-4 | TRBV19 | NA | CASRKTRVEHEKLFF | TGTGCCAGTAGGAAGACACGGGTGGAGCATGAAAAACTGTTTTTT